A few counts support the clone carrying this TCR beta chain. As yet, its antigen is unknown. The data are from a study of T cell responses to AZD1222 COVID-19 vaccine. Some clones are missing from TCRdb's copy, which holds only in-frame ones; the method was immunoSEQ multiplex PCR. The sample shows about 130,000 clones, 85% of them seen only once. Study-wide points: Only a handful of people who got AZD1222 tested seropositive at baseline.

V was clipped by 0 bases and J by 2 bases; unmatched bases: 12. CDR1 and CDR2 from the germline V gene are GTSNPN and SVGIG (reference sequence). This CDR3 spans 20 amino acids. This TCR was sampled from an adult who received the AZD1222 COVID-19 vaccine. The input for sequencing was peripheral blood, taken 28 days after the second AZD1222 dose. The chain is built from TRBV30 and TRBJ2-3, with 15 bases lining up with TRBD2. The CDR3 is CAWSVPWTSGGVLYTDTQYF. For the CDR3, the DNA is TGTGCCTGGAGTGTTCCCTGGACTAGCGGGGGGGTATTATACACAGATACGCAGTATTTT.